This T cell receptor (beta chain) was identified during a study of beta chain features in type 1 diabetes. General study results and limits: Type 1 diabetes patients had TCRB CDR3s that were shorter (moderately but significantly so) in all four CD4+ subsets.

This clone is a singleton in its sample. Its antigen is still unknown. Sequenced material consisted of expressed TCRB transcripts (all of the isolated RNA was reverse transcribed). Generated by immunoSEQ multiplex PCR, the TCRdb table keeps only in-frame clones and is missing some. The sample yields fewer than 55,000 clones, under 45% seen once. Germline-derived CDR1 and CDR2 are MNHEY and SVGAGI. The trim removed 9 bases at V and 2 bases at J, leaving 6 bases unmatched. This CDR3 spans 15 amino acids. Sequenced material: Tregs from blood. This receptor was identified in a man aged 25 to 40 with type 1 diabetes. The chain has TRBV6-5 and TRBJ2-3; 12 bases line up with TRBD2. CDR3 amino acids: CASKTSGSHTDTQYF. CDR3 coding DNA: TGTGCCAGTAAGACTAGCGGGAGCCACACAGATACGCAGTATTTT.